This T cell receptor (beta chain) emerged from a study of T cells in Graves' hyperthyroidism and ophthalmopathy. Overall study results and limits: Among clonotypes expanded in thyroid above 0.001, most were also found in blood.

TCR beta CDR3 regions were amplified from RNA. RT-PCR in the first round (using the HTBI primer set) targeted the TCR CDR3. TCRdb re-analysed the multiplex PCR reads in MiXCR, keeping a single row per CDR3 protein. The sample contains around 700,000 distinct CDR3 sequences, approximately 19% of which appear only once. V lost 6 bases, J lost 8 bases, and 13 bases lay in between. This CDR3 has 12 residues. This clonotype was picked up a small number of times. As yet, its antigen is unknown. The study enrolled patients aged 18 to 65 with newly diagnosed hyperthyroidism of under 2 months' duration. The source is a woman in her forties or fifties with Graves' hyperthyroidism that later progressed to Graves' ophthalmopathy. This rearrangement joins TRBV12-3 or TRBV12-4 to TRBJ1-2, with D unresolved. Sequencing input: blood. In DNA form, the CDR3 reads TGTGCCAGCAGCCACTCCGAGTTCGGCTACACCTTC. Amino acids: CASSHSEFGYTF.